This T cell receptor beta chain came from a study of T-cell reconstitution after alpha-beta-depleted transplantation in children. The TCRbeta library incorporated unique molecular identifiers. TCRdb re-called the PCR reads through MiXCR, storing one row per CDR3 protein. Counted here are about 610,000 distinct CDR3 sequences, about 11% occurring once; the ten biggest clones make up 4%. Trimming removed 0 bases from V and 2 bases from J, with 17 bases in between. This CDR3 comprises 17 residues. CDR1 LGHNA and CDR2 YSLEER come from the germline V gene. The gene calls are TRBV4-3 and TRBJ2-7, with D perhaps matching TRBD1 (6 bases). The sequences come from PBMCs from the stem cell graft donor, collected from the stem cell graft. The sequence derives from a human donor who donated a stem cell graft to a child with acute myeloid leukemia. CDR3 sequence: CASSQDLVRGIPYEQYF. CDR3 sequence (DNA): TGCGCCAGCAGCCAAGATCTTGTCAGGGGCATCCCCTACGAGCAGTACTTC.